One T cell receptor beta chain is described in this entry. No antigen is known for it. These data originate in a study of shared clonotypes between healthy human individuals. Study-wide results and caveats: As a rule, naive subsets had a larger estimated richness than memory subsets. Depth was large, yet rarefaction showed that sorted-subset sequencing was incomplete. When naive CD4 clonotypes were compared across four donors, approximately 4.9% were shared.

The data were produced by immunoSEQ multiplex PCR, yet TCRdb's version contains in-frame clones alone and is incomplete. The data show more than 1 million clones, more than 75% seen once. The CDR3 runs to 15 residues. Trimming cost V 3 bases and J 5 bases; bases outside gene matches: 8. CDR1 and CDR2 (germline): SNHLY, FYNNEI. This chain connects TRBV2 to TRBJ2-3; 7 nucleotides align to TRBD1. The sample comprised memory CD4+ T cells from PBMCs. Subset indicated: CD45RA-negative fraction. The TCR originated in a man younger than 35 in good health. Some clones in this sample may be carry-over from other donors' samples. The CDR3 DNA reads TGTGCCAGCAGTGAGTGGGGAAGGGGGCAAGATACGCAGTATTTT. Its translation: CASSEWGRGQDTQYF.